One sample yielded the 24 T cell receptor beta chains listed below, sequenced in a study of CD8 T cells in Susac syndrome. Random hexamers were used to reverse transcribe roughly 0.45 to 1 ug of RNA. TCRdb analysed the immunoSEQ multiplex PCR reads with MiXCR anew, one entry per CDR3 protein. This sample has 240,000 or so distinct CDR3 sequences, with about 95% found just once. The sequenced sample consisted of CD4+ T cells from PBMCs. The receptor set was obtained from a human donor with Susac syndrome.

The chain uses TRBV3-1 and TRBJ2-1; 7 bases map to TRBD1. The CDR3 is 13 residues long. Losses at the gene ends were 5 bases for V and 3 bases for J; bases not matched to a gene: 1. Germline V gene data show CDR1 as LGHDT and CDR2 as YNNKEL (reference sequence). The CDR3 DNA follows: TGTGCCAGCAGCGGACAGGTCTACAATGAGCAGTTCTTC. As protein: CASSGQVYNEQFF.

The rearrangement links TRBV29-1 to TRBJ2-1; a possible D gene is TRBD2 (6 bases). Germline V gene data show CDR1 as SQVTM and CDR2 as ANQGSEA. CDR3 length: 13 amino acids. V gave up 8 bases and J gave up 0 bases, with 11 bases separating them. The CDR3 DNA reads as TGCAGCCTTAGCGGAAGCTCCTACAATGAGCAGTTCTTC. Amino acid sequence: CSLSGSSYNEQFF.

The genes are TRBV29-1 and TRBJ2-3; TRBD2 matches 14 bases. Germline trimming cut 6 bases from V and 2 bases from J; bases unmatched to any gene: 16. The CDR3 length is 19 residues. The germline CDR1 and CDR2 sequences are SQVTM and ANQGSEA. Here the CDR3 DNA reads TGCAGCGTCGATCCGGGACTAGCGGGAGAAGGGGCCCTCACAGATACGCAGTATTTT. This encodes CSVDPGLAGEGALTDTQYF.

CDR3 residues: CASAQDPRTGEQYF. The CDR3 DNA follows: TGTGCCAGTGCGCAGGACCCGCGGACGGGGGAGCAGTACTTC. The chain uses TRBV2 and TRBJ2-7, with D perhaps TRBD2 (5 bases). The CDR3 has 14 amino acids. Germline V CDR1 and CDR2: SNHLY, FYNNEI. V was cut by 9 bases and J by 7 bases, with 22 bases left in between. The whole variable domain, filled in from reference TRBV2 and TRBJ2-7, reads EPEVTQTPSHQVTQMGQEVILRCVPISNHLYFYWYRQILGQKVEFLVSFYNNEISEKSEIFDDQFSVERPDGSNFTLKIRSTKLEDSAMYFCASAQDPRTGEQYFGPGTRLTVT.

A single count supports this clonotype. The chain carries TRBV12-3 or TRBV12-4 and TRBJ1-2; possibly TRBD1 for D (6 bases). V was clipped by 0 bases and J by 8 bases, with 7 bases between them. The CDR3 loop spans 12 amino acids. The CDR3 here is CASSLAQGGYTF. In DNA, the CDR3 is TGTGCCAGCAGTTTAGCACAGGGCGGCTACACCTTC.

J is TRBJ2-7 and V is TRBV6-5; 7 bases match TRBD2. The CDR3 loop spans 15 amino acids. Germline V CDR1 and CDR2: MNHEY, SVGAGI. The junction had 6 bases not matched to a gene; V was cut back by 0 bases and J by 4 bases. The CDR3 sequence is CASSYSRASGYEQYF. The CDR3 DNA follows: TGTGCCAGCAGTTACTCGAGGGCTAGCGGATACGAGCAGTACTTC.

The genes are TRBV27 and TRBJ2-7; 8 bases are a match to TRBD2. The V and J ends lost 6 bases and 2 bases, in that order; junction bases with no gene match: 6. This CDR3 comprises 14 residues. Germline V gene data show CDR1 as MNHEY and CDR2 as SMNVEV (reference sequence). The CDR3 DNA reads TGTGCCAGCAGACGGGAGGGGGGTACCTACGAGCAGTACTTC. It encodes CASRREGGTYEQYF.

J is TRBJ2-5 and V is TRBV5-1; 8 bases are a match to TRBD2. The CDR3 is made up of 16 amino acids. Germline values: CDR1 SGHRS, CDR2 YFSETQ. The ends lost 1 base at V and 4 bases at J; junction bases unmatched: 9. This chain's CDR3 is CASSLQSAGVGETQYF. CDR3 bases: TGCGCCAGCAGCTTGCAATCAGCGGGAGTAGGAGAGACCCAGTACTTC.

The V gene is TRBV23-1, the J gene TRBJ2-7; 16 bases line up with TRBD2. TRBV23-1 is treated as an ORF (open reading frame) with a function not yet certain. The CDR3 consists of 19 residues. V shed 8 bases, J shed 6 bases, and the junction held 19 bases outside the gene matches. CDR3 region: CASVTRDGPGTSGRVEQYF. As DNA, the CDR3 is TGCGCCAGCGTGACCCGTGACGGCCCCGGGACTAGCGGGAGGGTCGAGCAGTACTTC.

This chain uses TRBV20-1 with TRBJ2-5; TRBD1 aligns across 10 bases. The V segment lost 1 base and the J segment 7 bases; nucleotides outside the gene matches: 9. The germline V gene encodes CDR1 DFQATT and CDR2 SNEGSKA (reference sequence). The CDR3 length is 15 residues. CDR3 DNA sequence: TGCAGTGCTAGAGTACGGGACAGGGGAGATGGGACCCAGTACTTC. This translates into CSARVRDRGDGTQYF.

This rearrangement joins TRBV18 to TRBJ1-1; no definite D call. Per the germline V gene, CDR1 is KGHSH and CDR2 is LQKENI. The CDR3 has 12 residues. With 7 bases removed from V and 2 bases from J, the gap between germline ends came to 8 bases. The CDR3 reads CASCGRNTEAFF. DNA for the CDR3: TGTGCCAGCTGTGGACGTAACACTGAAGCTTTCTTT. Filled out from reference TRBV18 and TRBJ1-1, the complete variable domain reads NAGVMQNPRHLVRRRGQEARLRCSPMKGHSHVYWYRQLPEEGLKFMVYLQKENIIDESGMPKERFSAEFPKEGPSILRIQQVVRGDSAAYFCASCGRNTEAFFGQGTRLTVV.

The CDR3 sequence: CASSFPAQGPTDTQYF. CDR3 coding DNA: TGTGCCAGCAGTTTTCCTGCACAGGGCCCCACAGATACGCAGTATTTT. This sequence joins TRBV12-3 or TRBV12-4 and TRBJ2-3; weak D call: TRBD1 (6 bases). V dropped 3 bases and J dropped 2 bases, with 15 bases sitting between them. The CDR3 has 16 residues.

This chain links TRBV5-1 with TRBJ2-3; D unclear. This CDR3 comprises 16 residues. Trimming stripped 0 bases from V and 0 bases from J, with 11 bases between. CDR1 is SGHRS, CDR2 YFSETQ, per germline. CDR3 residues: CASSLALTTSTDTQYF. DNA of the CDR3: TGCGCCAGCAGCTTGGCCTTGACGACTAGCACAGATACGCAGTATTTT.

A few counts support this clonotype. The chain has TRBV19 and TRBJ2-5; D not resolved. CDR3 length: 12 residues. The germline gives CDR1 LNHDA, CDR2 SQIVND (reference sequence). V was trimmed by 4 bases and J by 5 bases, leaving 8 bases between them. The CDR3 spells CASSTGRETQYF. CDR3 in DNA: TGTGCCAGTAGTACCGGCCGGGAGACCCAGTACTTC.

This clonotype was detected only once. The genes are TRBV9 and TRBJ2-7; possible D gene TRBD1, 5 bases. Per the germline V gene, CDR1 is SGDLS and CDR2 is YYNGEE. Trimming took 0 bases from V and 2 from J, leaving 12 bases between them. This CDR3 has 15 amino acids. CDR3 nucleotide sequence: TGTGCCAGCAGCGTAGGTCAGGGATCAACCTACGAGCAGTACTTC. This encodes CASSVGQGSTYEQYF.

The rearrangement links TRBV30 to TRBJ2-3; 8 positions match TRBD1. CDR3 size: 14 residues. After removal of 0 bases from V and 7 bases from J, the junction contained 6 bases not matched to a gene. Germline values: CDR1 GTSNPN, CDR2 SVGIG (reference sequence). The CDR3 spells CAWSVGQGAYTQYF. In DNA form, the CDR3 reads TGTGCCTGGAGTGTTGGGCAGGGGGCGTATACGCAGTATTTT.

The J gene is TRBJ1-1, the V gene TRBV10-2; D is ambiguous. The CDR3 runs to 13 residues. V gave up 8 bases and J gave up 1 base, with 11 bases separating them. Germline V gives CDR1 WSHSY, CDR2 SAAADI. CDR3 sequence (DNA): TGCGCCAGCGGCCGGGCCAGGAACACTGAAGCTTTCTTT. This gives the protein CASGRARNTEAFF.

The chain combines TRBV11-2 with TRBJ2-5, with 10 bases fitting TRBD1. The CDR3 extends over 17 amino acids. The J segment lost 1 base and the V segment lost 1 base, leaving 6 bases of the junction unmatched. Germline V CDR1 and CDR2: SGHAT, FQNNGV. The CDR3 DNA reads as TGTGCCAGCAGCTTAGGTGGGACAGGGGCTTCCCAAGAGACCCAGTACTTC. It codes for CASSLGGTGASQETQYF.

V is TRBV12-3 or TRBV12-4 and J is TRBJ2-2; D is uncertain. The CDR3 contains 12 residues. V was clipped by 7 bases and J by 6 bases, with 9 bases between them. This CDR3 is CASNRRAGELFF. The CDR3 bases are TGTGCCAGCAACCGCAGAGCCGGGGAGCTGTTTTTT.

The CDR3 DNA follows: TGCGCCAGCAGCTTGAGGCCGGGACAGGGAAACACCGGGGAGCTGTTTTTT. This encodes CASSLRPGQGNTGELFF. V gene TRBV5-1 combines with J gene TRBJ2-2; TRBD1 matches 9 bases. Germline values: CDR1 SGHRS, CDR2 YFSETQ. This CDR3 has 17 amino acids. V shed 1 base and J 2 bases; nucleotides not matched to a gene: 6.

This clonotype was observed a handful of times. The junction shows a germline mismatch at one end, possibly a read error. The genes are TRBV7-7 and TRBJ1-3, with D tentatively TRBD1 (5 bases). The CDR3 covers 13 residues. Germline values: CDR1 SSHAT, CDR2 FNYEAQ (reference sequence). DNA of the CDR3: TGTGCTAGCAGCTCGGGGCCTGGAAACACCATATATTTT. It translates to CASSSGPGNTIYF.

The count of this clonotype is one. The V call is TRBV2, the J call TRBJ1-2; possible D gene TRBD1, 6 bases. V was shortened by 6 bases and J by 8 bases, with 16 bases between the two germline ends. The CDR3 extends over 13 amino acids. Germline CDR1 is SNHLY and CDR2 is FYNNEI. CDR3 nucleotide sequence: TGTGCCAGCAGCCAAAAACCCGGGACAGGCTACACCTTC. Protein: CASSQKPGTGYTF.

The CDR3 loop reads CAWTEGPYEQYF. CDR3 DNA: TGTGCCTGGACCGAGGGCCCTTACGAGCAGTACTTC. The J gene is TRBJ2-7, the V gene TRBV30, with D perhaps matching TRBD2 (5 bases). Trimming pared 4 bases from V and 4 bases from J, leaving 11 bases between. The CDR3 sequence is 12 residues long. Germline V gene sequence: CDR1 GTSNPN, CDR2 SVGIG (reference sequence).

The chain combines TRBV4-2 with TRBJ2-3, with D tentatively TRBD1 or TRBD2 (6 bases each). This CDR3 has 15 amino acids. The V end was cut by 2 bases, the J end by 4 bases, with 13 bases between. Germline V gives CDR1 LGHNA, CDR2 YNFKEQ. The CDR3 nucleotides are TGTGCCAGCAGCCAAACTGCAGGGGAGGCAGATACGCAGTATTTT. Protein product: CASSQTAGEADTQYF.